The 30 T cell receptor beta chains below come from one sample, sequenced in a study of control samples from healthy donors and cancer patients. The table came from immunoSEQ multiplex PCR; TCRdb's copy has only in-frame clones and leaves some out. The sample has around 93,000 clones; around 90% are singletons. Sequences were obtained from blood. The receptors were sampled from a human donor in good health. The donor label of this sample is uncertain.

The V gene is TRBV18, the J gene TRBJ1-1, with unresolved D. Trimming took off 1 base at V and 5 bases at J, with 11 bases between the two ends. Germline V gene sequence: CDR1 KGHSH, CDR2 LQKENI. This CDR3 has 14 residues. This CDR3 is CASSPQGLDTEAFF. The CDR3 DNA sequence: TGTGCCAGCTCACCACAGGGTCTTGATACTGAAGCTTTCTTT.

CDR3 sequence reads: CASSVGFGNTIYF. The CDR3 bases are TGTGCCAGCTCAGTCGGTTTCGGAAACACCATATATTTT. The chain joins TRBV18 to TRBJ1-3; no definite D call. Per the germline V gene, CDR1 is KGHSH and CDR2 is LQKENI. The germline V and J ends were trimmed by 5 bases and 4 bases, with 9 bases remaining between them. The CDR3 consists of 13 residues.

V and J are TRBV12-3 or TRBV12-4 and TRBJ1-2; 7 bases map to TRBD1. The J segment lost 11 bases and the V segment lost 1 base, leaving 4 bases of the junction unmatched. CDR3 length equals 12 residues. The CDR3 here is CASSLGQGGYTF. The CDR3 DNA reads as TGTGCCAGCAGTTTAGGACAGGGAGGTTACACCTTC.

The chain joins TRBV28 to TRBJ1-1; D ambiguous. The V end lost 6 bases, the J end lost 0 bases, and 5 bases lay between the germline ends. Germline V CDR1 and CDR2: MDHEN, SYDVKM. The CDR3 spans 12 residues. CDR3 protein: CASRLLNTEAFF. CDR3 bases: TGTGCCAGCAGGCTCTTGAACACTGAAGCTTTCTTT.

This clone is a singleton in its sample. The chain combines TRBV3-1 (or the pseudogene TRBV3-2) with TRBJ1-5; a weak D match, TRBD1 (6 bases). The ends were cut back, 0 bases at V and 2 bases at J, with 17 bases in the middle. Germline loops: CDR1 LGHDT, CDR2 YNNKEL (reference sequence). CDR3 size: 18 residues. The CDR3 DNA reads TGTGCCAGCAGCCAAGATGCAGGGGACGGGGATGGCAATCAGCCCCAGCATTTT. It is translated as CASSQDAGDGDGNQPQHF.

This rearrangement joins TRBV28 to TRBJ1-5; D not resolved. CDR1 MDHEN and CDR2 SYDVKM come from the germline V gene. Trimming removed 5 bases from V and 1 base from J, with 9 bases in between. The CDR3 has 14 residues. The CDR3, as DNA: TGTGCCAGCAGTCGTCCCGGGAGCAATCAGCCCCAGCATTTT. Translated, it gives CASSRPGSNQPQHF.

This clone was picked up one time. This chain links TRBV7-8 with TRBJ1-1, with TRBD1 matching 7 bases. V shed 7 bases and J 4 bases; nucleotides not matched to a gene: 9. In germline, CDR1 is SGHVS, CDR2 FQNEAQ. This CDR3 has 14 amino acids. CDR3 sequence: CASTHERGPTEAFF. The CDR3 region has the DNA TGTGCCAGCACCCATGAGAGGGGGCCCACTGAAGCTTTCTTT.

V gene TRBV6-5 combines with J gene TRBJ2-3, with 10 positions matching TRBD1. The V gene's germline CDR1 is MNHEY and CDR2 SVGAGI. Trimming took 6 bases from V and 5 from J; bases not matched to a gene: 2. CDR3 length equals 13 residues. DNA for the CDR3: TGTGCCAGCAGCCGGGACAGGGGAGATACGCAGTATTTT. This encodes CASSRDRGDTQYF.

V gene TRBV10-3 combines with J gene TRBJ2-1, with TRBD2 matching 8 bases. Germline assignment: CDR1 ENHRY and CDR2 SYGVKD. V dropped 2 bases and J dropped 4; count of bases not matched to a gene: 4. The CDR3 contains 15 residues. CDR3 region: CAISEGSGTYNEQFF. Here the CDR3 DNA reads TGTGCCATCAGTGAGGGTAGCGGGACATACAATGAGCAGTTCTTC.

The rearrangement uses TRBV6-6 and TRBJ2-7, with 12 bases fitting TRBD1. J was trimmed by 7 bases and V by 0 bases; bases with no gene match: 4. The CDR3 covers 15 residues. Germline V gene data show CDR1 as MNHNY and CDR2 as SVGAGI (reference sequence). CDR3 residues: CASSYSGTGGGEQYF. In DNA, the CDR3 is TGTGCCAGCAGTTACTCAGGGACAGGGGGCGGTGAGCAGTACTTC.

The chain combines TRBV4-1 with TRBJ2-3; D might be TRBD2 (7 bases). The germline V gene has CDR1 MGHRA and CDR2 YSYEKL. CDR3 length equals 17 residues. Deletions cut 0 bases from V and 0 bases from J, with 13 bases between. CDR3 amino acids: CASSQDWGGASTDTQYF. The CDR3 DNA sequence: TGCGCCAGCAGCCAAGATTGGGGGGGGGCCAGCACAGATACGCAGTATTTT.

The V gene is TRBV7-9, the J gene TRBJ2-2; 8 bases agree with TRBD1. With V trimmed by 3 bases and J by 5 bases, 5 bases remained unmatched. CDR3 size: 15 residues. Germline loops: CDR1 SEHNR, CDR2 FQNEAQ (reference sequence). Here the CDR3 reads CASSLDRVDTGELFF. The CDR3 DNA sequence: TGTGCCAGCAGCTTGGACAGGGTCGATACCGGGGAGCTGTTTTTT.

This sequence joins TRBV30 and TRBJ1-1, with TRBD1 as a possible D gene (5 bases). Trimming left V 0 bases short and J 0 bases short, with 17 bases between. CDR3 length: 17 residues. CDR1 GTSNPN and CDR2 SVGIG come from the germline V gene (reference sequence). The CDR3 is CAWSVRAGVGMNTEAFF. The CDR3, as DNA: TGTGCCTGGAGTGTAAGGGCGGGGGTAGGGATGAACACTGAAGCTTTCTTT.

In nucleotides, the CDR3 is TGTGCCAGCAGCCCGGTGGGAAACACCATATATTTT. It encodes CASSPVGNTIYF. The V gene is TRBV9, the J gene TRBJ1-3; D ambiguous. CDR1 and CDR2 (germline): SGDLS, YYNGEE. V was clipped by 4 bases and J by 4 bases, with 6 bases between them. CDR3 length equals 12 residues.

V usage is TRBV24-1 and J usage is TRBJ1-2, with 7 bases identical to TRBD1. Germline V gene lookup returns CDR1 KGHDR and CDR2 SFDVKD. With 4 bases clipped from V and 7 bases from J, the junction kept 8 bases outside the gene matches. The CDR3 has 14 residues. The CDR3 DNA follows: TGTGCCACCAGTGAGGCAGGGGGAATCGGTGGCTACACCTTC. Encoded protein: CATSEAGGIGGYTF.

This clone has only one observation. The chain has TRBV5-1 and TRBJ2-1, with D unclear. From germline, CDR1 is SGHRS and CDR2 YFSETQ. V lost 4 bases and J 0 bases, leaving 14 bases between the germline ends. This CDR3 comprises 16 residues. The CDR3 nucleotides read TGCGCCAGCAGCCCCGAAGGGCGGACCTCCTACAATGAGCAGTTCTTC. Amino acid sequence: CASSPEGRTSYNEQFF.

The rearrangement links TRBV18 to TRBJ1-1; no clear D. The CDR3 totals 13 residues. Trimming stripped 0 bases from V and 12 bases from J, with 14 bases between. Germline values: CDR1 KGHSH, CDR2 LQKENI. The CDR3 reads CASSPPLPEGTFF. For the CDR3, the DNA is TGTGCCAGCTCACCACCTCTCCCGGAGGGTACTTTCTTT.

J is TRBJ1-3 and V is TRBV12-3 or TRBV12-4; no definite D call. Trimming left V 7 bases short and J 1 base short, with 8 bases between. CDR3 length: 13 amino acids. The CDR3 DNA sequence: TGTGCCAGCACCCTCTTATCTGGAAACACCATATATTTT. It is translated as CASTLLSGNTIYF.

The rearrangement links TRBV6-5 to TRBJ1-2, with 11 bases aligning to TRBD1. CDR3 length: 16 residues. After removal of 2 bases from V and 4 bases from J, the junction contained 6 bases not matched to a gene. Germline CDR1 is MNHEY and CDR2 is SVGAGI. The CDR3, as DNA: TGTGCCAGCAGTTACATTAGGACAGGGGGCAGCTATGGCTACACCTTC. Translated, it gives CASSYIRTGGSYGYTF.

The rearrangement joins TRBV7-2 to TRBJ2-5, with TRBD2 matching over 7 bases. CDR3 length: 18 amino acids. Germline assignment: CDR1 SGHTA and CDR2 FQGNSA. V lost 5 bases to trimming and J lost 5 bases; unmatched junction nucleotides: 20. CDR3 region: CASSPSLLGSGVEETQYF. The CDR3 DNA reads TGTGCCAGCAGCCCTAGTCTCCTGGGGAGCGGGGTGGAGGAGACCCAGTACTTC.

This chain uses TRBV19 with TRBJ2-2; 10 bases are shared with TRBD1. The CDR3 is 15 amino acids. Germline V gene sequence: CDR1 LNHDA, CDR2 SQIVND (reference sequence). The V segment lost 8 bases and the J segment 4 bases; nucleotides outside the gene matches: 7. The chain's CDR3 is CASSPTGGSTGELFF. The CDR3, as DNA: TGTGCCAGTTCGCCGACAGGGGGCAGCACCGGGGAGCTGTTTTTT.

The chain recombines TRBV7-9 with TRBJ1-1; perhaps TRBD1 as D (6 bases). This CDR3 has 13 amino acids. The V end was cut by 1 base, the J end by 11 bases, with 14 bases between. Germline lookup yields CDR1 SEHNR and CDR2 FQNEAQ (reference sequence). This CDR3 reads CASSLDPGQSAFF. The CDR3 DNA reads as TGTGCCAGCAGCTTAGATCCCGGACAGTCGGCTTTCTTT.

The V call is TRBV30, the J call TRBJ1-6, with D perhaps TRBD1 (5 bases). Germline V CDR1 and CDR2: GTSNPN, SVGIG (reference sequence). The length of the CDR3 is 15 residues. The V end lost 5 bases, the J end lost 5 bases, and 16 bases lay between the germline ends. The CDR3 loop reads CAWVLRGEDNSPLHF. The CDR3 DNA reads as TGTGCCTGGGTACTGCGGGGGGAGGATAATTCACCCCTCCACTTT.

This rearrangement joins TRBV7-8 to TRBJ2-1; 10 nucleotides line up with TRBD2. This CDR3 is built from 17 residues. Germline V lookup: CDR1 SGHVS, CDR2 FQNEAQ. V lost 2 bases and J lost 7; bases outside the gene matches: 11. The CDR3 nucleotides are TGTGCCAGCAGCTTACCAGCGGGGGGGCCGGTTAGGAATGAGCAGTTCTTC. Its translation is CASSLPAGGPVRNEQFF.

The chain has TRBV5-6 and TRBJ1-5, with D tentatively TRBD1 (6 bases). The CDR3 is made up of 15 amino acids. Germline V gene data show CDR1 as SGHDT and CDR2 as YYEEEE. V shed 2 bases and J shed 5 bases, with 14 bases lying between them. CDR3 region: CASSFQGLMDQPQHF. CDR3 DNA sequence: TGTGCCAGCAGCTTTCAGGGGTTGATGGATCAGCCCCAGCATTTT.

The gene calls are TRBV28 and TRBJ1-5, with D maybe TRBD1 (6 bases). V was trimmed by 6 bases and J by 2 bases, leaving 14 bases between them. The CDR3 is 15 residues long. The germline V gene encodes CDR1 MDHEN and CDR2 SYDVKM. CDR3 residues: CASRRRGLGNQPQHF. The CDR3 DNA reads TGTGCCAGCAGGAGAAGGGGGTTAGGCAATCAGCCCCAGCATTTT.

The chain is built from TRBV7-6 and TRBJ1-5, with TRBD1 matching 8 bases. CDR3 size: 16 residues. From germline, CDR1 is SGHVS and CDR2 FNYEAQ. J lost 2 bases, V lost 0 bases, and 3 bases had no gene match. Here the CDR3 DNA reads TGTGCCAGCAGCTTAGCAGGACAGGGAGGCAATCAGCCCCAGCATTTT. It is translated as CASSLAGQGGNQPQHF.

The V gene is TRBV18, the J gene TRBJ2-3; 14 positions agree with TRBD2. The CDR3 covers 17 residues. Germline CDR1 and CDR2: KGHSH and LQKENI. V lost 2 bases to trimming and J lost 8 bases; unmatched junction nucleotides: 9. CDR3 sequence: CASSPALTSGGGRTQYF. The CDR3 coding sequence is TGTGCCAGCTCACCAGCTCTGACTAGCGGGGGGGGACGTACGCAGTATTTT. Full variable domain (outside the CDR3, taken from reference TRBV18 and TRBJ2-3): NAGVMQNPRHLVRRRGQEARLRCSPMKGHSHVYWYRQLPEEGLKFMVYLQKENIIDESGMPKERFSAEFPKEGPSILRIQQVVRGDSAAYFCASSPALTSGGGRTQYFGPGTRLTVL.

The sample holds one count of this clone. The chain combines TRBV27 with TRBJ1-6; D possibly corresponds to TRBD1 (5 bases). The CDR3 totals 16 residues. Germline V CDR1 and CDR2: MNHEY, SMNVEV (reference sequence). V lost 4 bases, J lost 5 bases, and 15 bases lay in between. CDR3 in DNA: TGTGCCAGCAGTTCCACTTCGGGACCCAATAATTCACCCCTCCACTTT. Translating it yields CASSSTSGPNNSPLHF.

The V and J genes are TRBV12-3 or TRBV12-4 and TRBJ1-1; D gene uncertain. The CDR3 is 10 amino acids. The ends were cut back, 11 bases at V and 7 bases at J, with 11 bases in the middle. CDR3 protein: CALGSGEAFF. The CDR3 DNA follows: TGTGCCCTTGGGTCGGGTGAAGCTTTCTTT.